This T cell receptor (beta chain) is drawn from a study of CD8 T cells in Susac syndrome. Reverse transcription of about 0.45 to 1 ug RNA was carried out with random hexamers. Across 54 Vbeta and 13 Jbeta, TCR beta CDR3 was amplified with immunoSEQ multiplex PCR. TCRdb re-derived calls from the immunoSEQ multiplex PCR reads in MiXCR, one entry per CDR3 protein. The table lists approximately 230,000 distinct CDR3 sequences, over 85% of them singletons, with 0.065% to 0.075% in the top ten. The T cells that were sequenced for TCR beta were CD8+ and CD4+ cells from blood. The clonotype originates from a human donor with multiple sclerosis. Material: CD4+ T cells from PBMCs.

CDR3 sequence reads: CASSQDVAGETQYF. Written as DNA, the CDR3 is TGTGCCAGCAGCCAAGACGTCGCTGGGGAGACCCAGTACTTC. The chain carries TRBV3-1 and TRBJ2-5; no clear D. Trimming shortened V by 0 bases and J by 5 bases, and 10 bases separated the two germline ends. CDR3 length equals 14 residues. CDR1 and CDR2 from the germline V gene are LGHDT and YNNKEL (reference sequence).